Each of the 21 T cell receptor beta chains below was sequenced from the same sample in a study of shared clonotypes between healthy human individuals. The method was immunoSEQ multiplex PCR; TCRdb's version includes in-frame clones alone and lacks a portion of them. Of 2 million to 3 million clones listed, approximately 94% are singletons. Sequencing was done on a sample of naive CD4+ T cells from PBMCs. Indicated subset: CD45RA+ positively selected. The receptors stem from a man in his late teens or twenties in good health. Some clones in this sample may be carry-over from other donors' samples.

The chain couples TRBV6-1 to TRBJ2-7; TRBD2 agrees at 8 bases. V was clipped by 2 bases and J by 1 base; unmatched bases: 1. This CDR3 region has 14 residues. Germline CDR1 is MNHNS and CDR2 is SASEGT. The CDR3 sequence is CASSEQRGSYEQYF. CDR3 DNA: TGTGCCAGCAGTGAACAGCGGGGGTCCTACGAGCAGTACTTC.

V is TRBV5-6 and J is TRBJ2-7; weak D call: TRBD2 (6 bases). CDR3 length: 15 residues. Deletions cut 0 bases from V and 3 bases from J, with 13 bases between. CDR1 is SGHDT, CDR2 YYEEEE, per germline. CDR3 loop: CASSLAGGGHYEQYF. The DNA of the CDR3 is TGTGCCAGCAGCTTGGCTGGGGGAGGACACTACGAGCAGTACTTC.

The chain recombines TRBV29-1 with TRBJ2-7; D ambiguous. V was trimmed by 5 bases and J by 2 bases, leaving 13 bases between them. Germline V lookup: CDR1 SQVTM, CDR2 ANQGSEA. CDR3 length: 13 residues. The CDR3 sequence is CSVSRRTAYEQYF. The CDR3 DNA is TGCAGCGTTAGTAGAAGAACAGCCTACGAGCAGTACTTC.

This sequence joins TRBV6-6 and TRBJ1-6; D remains ambiguous. The CDR3 sequence is 13 residues long. V was cut by 2 bases and J by 9 bases, with 8 bases left in between. The germline V gene has CDR1 MNHNY and CDR2 SVGAGI (reference sequence). The CDR3 region is CASSYLGPSPLHF. CDR3 nucleotide sequence: TGTGCCAGCAGTTACCTGGGCCCTTCACCCCTCCACTTT.

The V gene is TRBV5-1, the J gene TRBJ2-3; 12 nucleotides align to TRBD2. The V gene's germline CDR1 is SGHRS and CDR2 YFSETQ. The CDR3 extends over 15 amino acids. The junction had 7 bases not matched to a gene; V was cut back by 6 bases and J by 5 bases. CDR3 in amino acids: CASNMEGLAGDTQYF. Here the CDR3 DNA reads TGCGCCAGCAACATGGAGGGACTAGCGGGAGATACGCAGTATTTT.

This chain uses TRBV6-5 with TRBJ1-4; D is perhaps TRBD1 (6 bases). This CDR3 contains 14 residues. The V gene's germline CDR1 is MNHEY and CDR2 SVGAGI. The V gene lost 6 bases and the J gene lost 6 bases, with 14 bases spanning the gap. The CDR3 is CASSQGGLDEKLFF. CDR3 nucleotides: TGTGCCAGCAGCCAAGGGGGGTTGGATGAAAAACTGTTTTTT.

The rearrangement joins TRBV5-1 to TRBJ1-4, with 7 positions matching TRBD1. This CDR3 spans 16 amino acids. Per the germline V gene, CDR1 is SGHRS and CDR2 is YFSETQ. J lost 3 bases, V lost 5 bases, and 10 bases had no gene match. CDR3 DNA: TGCGCCAGCAGGGGAGGACAGGCTGGGGCTAATGAAAAACTGTTTTTT. This encodes CASRGGQAGANEKLFF.

The gene calls are TRBV18 and TRBJ2-5; 9 bases agree with TRBD1. The CDR3 covers 14 residues. With V trimmed by 8 bases and J by 0 bases, 4 bases remained unmatched. Germline CDR1 is KGHSH and CDR2 is LQKENI. The CDR3 nucleotides read TGTGCCAGCCGACAGGGGGGAGACCAAGAGACCCAGTACTTC. Residues: CASRQGGDQETQYF.

The genes are TRBV28 and TRBJ2-3, with 16 bases identical to TRBD2. This CDR3 spans 13 amino acids. CDR1 MDHEN and CDR2 SYDVKM come from the germline V gene. J was trimmed by 14 bases and V by 5 bases; bases with no gene match: 4. CDR3 DNA sequence: TGTGCCAGCAGTGACGGGACTAGCGGGAGGGGGTATTTT. Translating gives CASSDGTSGRGYF.

The chain recombines TRBV30 with TRBJ2-3; D unclear. This CDR3 has 12 amino acids. The germline V and J ends were trimmed by 4 bases and 4 bases, with 9 bases remaining between them. The germline V gene encodes CDR1 GTSNPN and CDR2 SVGIG (reference sequence). Written as DNA, the CDR3 is TGTGCCTGGAAGTCTGGAGCAGATACGCAGTATTTT. Protein product: CAWKSGADTQYF.

This clone has a single count. This chain connects TRBV10-3 to TRBJ1-1, with 9 bases that match TRBD1. Looked up from germline, CDR1 is ENHRY and CDR2 is SYGVKD. The CDR3 contains 13 residues. V dropped 10 bases and J dropped 4; count of bases not matched to a gene: 7. The CDR3 region is CATRTGGPTEAFF. For the CDR3, the DNA is TGTGCCACCAGAACAGGGGGCCCCACTGAAGCTTTCTTT.

J is TRBJ2-2 and V is TRBV5-1; possibly TRBD2 for D (5 bases). Trimming took 7 bases from V and 2 from J, leaving 15 bases between them. This CDR3 has 15 residues. CDR1 is SGHRS and CDR2 is YFSETQ in the germline V gene. CDR3 bases: TGCGCCAGCGGCAGAGTAGCGAGTAACACCGGGGAGCTGTTTTTT. Translating it yields CASGRVASNTGELFF.

The J gene is TRBJ2-7, the V gene TRBV6-6, with TRBD1 as a possible D gene (5 bases). This CDR3 is 16 amino acids long. CDR1 and CDR2 (germline): MNHNY, SVGAGI (reference sequence). Trimming removed 3 bases from V and 2 bases from J, with 17 bases in between. The DNA of the CDR3 is TGTGCCAGCAGTTATTCGACAGACTCCTACCCCTACGAGCAGTACTTC. Amino acid sequence: CASSYSTDSYPYEQYF.

This sequence joins TRBV6-6 and TRBJ2-1, with 9 bases identical to TRBD2. CDR3 length equals 13 residues. Germline lookup yields CDR1 MNHNY and CDR2 SVGAGI (reference sequence). After removal of 8 bases from V and 4 bases from J, the junction contained 3 bases not matched to a gene. The CDR3 reads CASELAGYNEQFF. CDR3 sequence (DNA): TGTGCCAGCGAGCTAGCGGGATACAATGAGCAGTTCTTC.

The V gene is TRBV9, the J gene TRBJ2-7; TRBD2 agrees at 13 bases. Germline CDR1 SGDLS, CDR2 YYNGEE. CDR3 length equals 17 residues. V was clipped by 0 bases and J by 5 bases; unmatched bases: 8. CDR3 loop: CASSVGFGLAGVNEQYF. DNA of the CDR3: TGTGCCAGCAGCGTAGGTTTTGGACTAGCGGGAGTAAACGAGCAGTACTTC. Based on the CDR3 plus reference TRBV9 and TRBJ2-7, the full variable domain is DSGVTQTPKHLITATGQRVTLRCSPRSGDLSVYWYQQSLDQGLQFLIQYYNGEERAKGNILERFSAQQFPDLHSELNLSSLELGDSALYFCASSVGFGLAGVNEQYFGPGTRLTVT.

The chain combines TRBV10-3 with TRBJ2-1; TRBD2 matches 8 bases. V shed 4 bases and J 8 bases; nucleotides not matched to a gene: 10. CDR3 length: 15 amino acids. CDR1 is ENHRY and CDR2 is SYGVKD in the germline V gene. The DNA of the CDR3 is TGTGCCATCAGTGCTGGGACTAGATTCTCCCATGAGCAGTTCTTC. Translating gives CAISAGTRFSHEQFF.

The CDR3 sequence: CASSLTGLSGAFF. In DNA form, the CDR3 reads TGTGCCAGCAGCTTAACCGGACTCTCGGGAGCTTTCTTT. The chain is built from TRBV7-3 and TRBJ1-1; D uncertain. Germline V gives CDR1 SGHTA, CDR2 FQGTGA. With 0 bases removed from V and 10 bases from J, the gap between germline ends came to 12 bases. The CDR3 contains 13 residues.

This clone was observed a single time. The rearrangement joins TRBV5-4 to TRBJ1-2; D may be TRBD1 (5 bases). Germline CDR1 is SGHNT and CDR2 is YYREEE (reference sequence). CDR3 size: 11 residues. Trimming cost V 2 bases and J 10 bases, with 9 bases left between them. CDR3 nucleotide sequence: TGTGCCAGCAGCTTACGGGACCACTACACCTTC. It yields the protein CASSLRDHYTF.

This chain links TRBV5-1 with TRBJ2-1, with a possible D match to TRBD2 (5 bases). The CDR3 is 15 residues long. V was trimmed by 1 base and J by 0 bases, leaving 8 bases between them. Germline V gene sequence: CDR1 SGHRS, CDR2 YFSETQ. Here the CDR3 DNA reads TGCGCCAGCAGCTTGACGGGAATCTCCTACAATGAGCAGTTCTTC. Protein: CASSLTGISYNEQFF.

V gene TRBV6-5 combines with J gene TRBJ1-2; no definite D call. Germline loops: CDR1 MNHEY, CDR2 SVGAGI. This CDR3 is 16 amino acids long. V was pared by 0 bases and J by 8 bases, with 19 bases between. In DNA form, the CDR3 reads TGTGCCAGCAGTTACTCGATGAGTTCTACAATTAAAGGCTACACCTTC. It codes for CASSYSMSSTIKGYTF.

The V gene is TRBV19, the J gene TRBJ1-5, with D uncertain. V was cut by 1 base and J by 4 bases, with 11 bases left in between. The CDR3 is 15 amino acids. Germline V gene sequence: CDR1 LNHDA, CDR2 SQIVND (reference sequence). The CDR3 loop is CASSIGIVRNQPQHF. Written as DNA, the CDR3 is TGTGCCAGTAGTATAGGGATCGTGAGGAATCAGCCCCAGCATTTT.